Below, 16 T cell receptor beta chains from the same sample are listed, as sequenced in a study of blood T cell repertoires in COVID-19. The protocol was immunoSEQ multiplex PCR, while the TCRdb copy is restricted to in-frame clones and leaves out a portion. The repertoire holds more than 150,000 clones, with 90% to 95% as singletons. Sequencing was done on a sample of peripheral blood. The source is a man aged 30-40 years with COVID-19, enrolled during active disease.

This chain uses TRBV6-5 with TRBJ2-3; TRBD2 matches at 9 bases. J lost 1 base, V lost 3 bases, and 5 bases had no gene match. The CDR3 contains 16 residues. The germline V gene has CDR1 MNHEY and CDR2 SVGAGI. The CDR3 DNA follows: TGTGCCAGCAGTTATGCGCGGGGGGGCGGCACAGATACGCAGTATTTT. Translation gives CASSYARGGGTDTQYF.

J is TRBJ1-2 and V is TRBV19; unclear D gene. Germline values: CDR1 LNHDA, CDR2 SQIVND (reference sequence). This CDR3 has 17 amino acids. The V and J ends lost 3 bases and 4 bases respectively, with 21 bases between them. The CDR3 loop is CASSMIFSMGQSYGYTF. The CDR3 nucleotides are TGTGCCAGTAGTATGATCTTTTCAATGGGCCAATCCTATGGCTACACCTTC.

The V and J genes are TRBV7-2 and TRBJ2-3; no reliable D call. The CDR3 totals 15 residues. The V gene's germline CDR1 is SGHTA and CDR2 FQGNSA. V gave up 5 bases and J gave up 2 bases, with 14 bases separating them. The CDR3 sequence: CASSPLGSTTDTQYF. The CDR3 coding sequence is TGTGCCAGCAGCCCTCTAGGTTCCACCACAGATACGCAGTATTTT.

V usage is TRBV7-9 and J usage is TRBJ1-5, with 7 positions matching TRBD1. Germline CDR1 SEHNR, CDR2 FQNEAQ (reference sequence). The V segment lost 5 bases and the J segment 7 bases; nucleotides outside the gene matches: 8. The length of the CDR3 is 14 residues. The CDR3 loop reads CASSPDRVRQPQHF. Here the CDR3 DNA reads TGTGCCAGCAGCCCAGACAGGGTTCGGCAGCCCCAGCATTTT.

V is TRBV7-2 and J is TRBJ1-5; D possibly corresponds to TRBD1 (5 bases). Trimming cost V 1 base and J 6 bases, with 16 bases left between them. CDR1 is SGHTA and CDR2 is FQGNSA in the germline V gene. This CDR3 has 16 residues. The CDR3 DNA reads as TGTGCCAGCAGCTTAGAAGGGCAGGGAGGCGTTCAGCCCCAGCATTTT. Residues: CASSLEGQGGVQPQHF.

The chain joins TRBV25-1 to TRBJ1-2, with 10 bases fitting TRBD1. Germline trimming cut 6 bases from V and 7 bases from J; bases unmatched to any gene: 2. CDR3 size: 12 residues. Per the germline V gene, CDR1 is MGHDK and CDR2 is SYGVNS. The CDR3 here is CASRGQGFGYTF. The CDR3 bases are TGTGCCAGCAGGGGACAGGGGTTTGGCTACACCTTC.

The rearrangement uses TRBV6-6 and TRBJ1-4; TRBD1 might be the D (6 bases). V was shortened by 8 bases and J by 7 bases, with 11 bases between the two germline ends. The CDR3 is 12 amino acids. The germline V gene encodes CDR1 MNHNY and CDR2 SVGAGI (reference sequence). CDR3 sequence reads: CASGRGGEKLFF. DNA for the CDR3: TGTGCCAGCGGCAGAGGGGGTGAAAAACTGTTTTTT.

This clone has only one observation. The CDR3 here is CASSGQINSPLHF. In DNA, the CDR3 is TGTGCCAGCAGCGGACAGATTAATTCACCCCTCCACTTT. The chain has TRBV5-5 and TRBJ1-6; D might be TRBD1 (6 bases). The CDR3 length is 13 residues. The germline V and J ends were trimmed by 4 bases and 6 bases, with 8 bases remaining between them. Germline V gives CDR1 SGHKS, CDR2 YYEKEE (reference sequence).

The gene calls are TRBV7-3 and TRBJ1-4; D remains unclear. This CDR3 is built from 13 residues. V lost 3 bases and J 10 bases, leaving 12 bases between the germline ends. CDR1 and CDR2 (germline): SGHTA, FQGTGA. As DNA, the CDR3 is TGTGCCAGCAGCTTCCAACCGGGAGGAAAACTGTTTTTT. Translating it yields CASSFQPGGKLFF.

The V call is TRBV5-1, the J call TRBJ2-7; the D gene is possibly TRBD2 (6 bases). V lost 2 bases and J 4 bases, leaving 10 bases between the germline ends. The CDR3 length is 13 residues. The germline CDR1 and CDR2 sequences are SGHRS and YFSETQ. CDR3 residues: CASSLRGVYEQYF. The CDR3 DNA follows: TGCGCCAGCAGCTTACGCGGGGTATACGAGCAGTACTTC.

V is TRBV7-9 and J is TRBJ2-5; tentatively, D is TRBD1 (5 bases). The CDR3 extends over 15 amino acids. Germline loops: CDR1 SEHNR, CDR2 FQNEAQ (reference sequence). The V end lost 2 bases, the J end lost 4 bases, and 14 bases lay between the germline ends. CDR3: CASSLFSQGRETQYF. CDR3 bases: TGTGCCAGCAGCTTATTCAGCCAGGGCCGAGAGACCCAGTACTTC.

J is TRBJ1-5 and V is TRBV10-1, with TRBD1 as a possible D gene (6 bases). Trimming took 3 bases from V and 4 from J, leaving 7 bases between them. Germline values: CDR1 WNHNN, CDR2 SYGVQD (reference sequence). This CDR3 is 13 amino acids long. The CDR3 nucleotides read TGCGCCAGCAGTGAAACAGGGAATCAGCCCCAGCATTTT. Protein product: CASSETGNQPQHF.

The genes are TRBV4-1 and TRBJ2-1; 15 nucleotides line up with TRBD2. V was clipped by 7 bases and J by 1 base; unmatched bases: 8. Germline V gene sequence: CDR1 MGHRA, CDR2 YSYEKL. The CDR3 runs 18 residues. CDR3 sequence: CASTPGLAGGLSYNEQFF. The CDR3 bases are TGCGCCAGCACCCCCGGACTAGCGGGGGGGTTATCCTACAATGAGCAGTTCTTC.

The chain is built from TRBV18 and TRBJ1-1; 7 nucleotides align to TRBD1. V gave up 6 bases and J gave up 7 bases; unmatched junction bases: 8. Germline CDR1 reads KGHSH; CDR2 reads LQKENI. The CDR3 is 13 residues long. The CDR3 here is CASSLTRTGEAFF. DNA for the CDR3: TGTGCCAGCTCCCTAACCCGGACAGGTGAAGCTTTCTTT.

Points on this clone: The identical CDR3 is also encoded by other nucleotide sequences in the sample. V is TRBV6-5 and J is TRBJ2-6; D is perhaps TRBD1 (6 bases). The CDR3 consists of 15 residues. Looked up from germline, CDR1 is MNHEY and CDR2 is SVGAGI. Trimming cost V 6 bases and J 2 bases, with 11 bases left between them. CDR3 loop: CASSPQGTGANVLTF. The CDR3 bases are TGTGCCAGCAGCCCACAGGGCACTGGGGCCAACGTCCTGACTTTC.

The V gene is TRBV30, the J gene TRBJ2-2, with D perhaps TRBD1 (5 bases). This CDR3 region has 14 residues. Trimming removed 2 bases from V and 2 bases from J, with 9 bases in between. The germline CDR1 and CDR2 sequences are GTSNPN and SVGIG (reference sequence). CDR3 DNA sequence: TGTGCCTGGAGTTTGGGGCCAAACACCGGGGAGCTGTTTTTT. Translated, it gives CAWSLGPNTGELFF.